This TCR beta chain was observed in a study of blood T cell repertoires in COVID-19. Study summary: Nucleic acid was either cDNA or gDNA, and it came from T cells, B-cell-depleted T cells, or PBMCs.

The repertoire was sequenced with immunoSEQ multiplex PCR; TCRdb's copy has only in-frame clones and lacks some. The data show more than 20,000 clones, with more than 80% seen just once and under 20% held by the top ten. The germline V and J ends were trimmed by 7 bases and 1 base, with 16 bases remaining between them. This CDR3 contains 15 residues. CDR1 MNHNY and CDR2 SVGAGI come from the germline V gene (reference sequence). The specimen sequenced was peripheral blood. The rearrangement links TRBV6-6 to TRBJ1-1, with D possibly matching TRBD1 (5 bases). The TCR sequence derives from a human donor in a cohort sampled during active COVID-19. CDR3 nucleotide sequence: TGTGCCAGCACCGTACTTGTCGGGGGGAACACTGAAGCTTTCTTT. This gives the protein CASTVLVGGNTEAFF.